The 19 T cell receptor beta chains listed next were all sequenced from one sample in a study of regulatory T cells in long-lasting Graves disease. Time point specified: newly diagnosed GD, antithyroid drugs for less than 3 months. From RNA extracted from PBMCs, the TCR library was made. Relying on iRepertoire HTBI primers and Arm-PCR of CDR3 regions, the team built TCR beta libraries. TCRdb processed the multiplex PCR reads anew with MiXCR; each CDR3 protein has one entry. The sample consists of roughly 610,000 distinct CDR3 sequences, 15% to 20% of them appearing once. These data were likewise used in another study, on T cells in Graves' hyperthyroidism and ophthalmopathy.

The material sequenced was peripheral blood mononuclear cells (PBMCs), taken at new diagnosis, from a patient treated with antithyroid drugs. The receptors were gathered from a woman aged 30 to 39 with Graves disease.

The chain recombines TRBV6-5 with TRBJ2-6, with 11 positions matching TRBD2. V lost 2 bases, J lost 3 bases, and 6 bases stayed unmatched. The CDR3 totals 18 residues. Germline assignment: CDR1 MNHEY and CDR2 SVGAGI. Here the CDR3 DNA reads TGTGCCAGCAGTTACATAGCGGGAGGGCCGTTTGGGGCCAACGTCCTGACTTTC. Its protein is CASSYIAGGPFGANVLTF.

This clonotype was picked up many times. The chain couples TRBV18 to TRBJ1-1, with D hard to call. The length of the CDR3 is 14 residues. The V and J ends lost 2 bases and 1 base respectively, with 8 bases between them. CDR1 and CDR2 from the germline V gene are KGHSH and LQKENI. The CDR3, as DNA: TGTGCCAGCTCACCAGACACCAAGAACACTGAAGCTTTCTTT. This encodes CASSPDTKNTEAFF.

Turning to this clonotype: A junction end diverges from the germline sequence, so it may reflect a read error. The V and J genes are TRBV12-3 or TRBV12-4 and TRBJ2-7; D remains unclear. This CDR3 is built from 15 residues. The CDR3 DNA sequence: TGTGCCAGCAGCCCTGGCGTCAGCACCTCCTACGGGCAGTACTTC. Its protein product is CASSPGVSTSYGQYF.

This clonotype appeared a few times. The chain is built from TRBV29-1 and TRBJ2-7; tentatively, D is TRBD1 or TRBD2 (5 bases each). The CDR3 sequence is 12 residues long. V was shortened by 7 bases and J by 4 bases, with 14 bases between the two germline ends. The germline CDR1 and CDR2 sequences are SQVTM and ANQGSEA. CDR3 nucleotides: TGCAGCGGAAGAGGGGAAGCGTACGAGCAGTACTTC. Translating it yields CSGRGEAYEQYF.

This chain connects TRBV19 to TRBJ2-3; TRBD2 matches 11 bases. The ends lost 10 bases at V and 2 bases at J; junction bases unmatched: 17. CDR3 length: 18 amino acids. The germline V gene has CDR1 LNHDA and CDR2 SQIVND (reference sequence). Here the CDR3 reads CANRPTSGMFPHTDTQYF. The CDR3 coding sequence is TGTGCCAACCGGCCGACTAGCGGGATGTTCCCCCACACAGATACGCAGTATTTT.

This clonotype was counted many times. The chain has TRBV2 and TRBJ1-1, with 7 bases fitting TRBD1. This CDR3 has 14 residues. The germline gives CDR1 SNHLY, CDR2 FYNNEI. With 7 bases clipped from V and 2 bases from J, the junction kept 7 bases outside the gene matches. CDR3 DNA sequence: TGTGCCAGCATCTACAGGGGTGGTAACACTGAAGCTTTCTTT. Translation gives CASIYRGGNTEAFF.

This clonotype was observed at least ten times. The chain carries TRBV12-3 or TRBV12-4 and TRBJ1-4; a possible D gene is TRBD1 (5 bases). V lost 7 bases and J lost 8, with 17 bases in between. The CDR3 has 14 amino acids. In DNA form, the CDR3 reads TGTGCCAGCACCTTCTGGGGGGGGGAGGAAAAACTGTTTTTT. This gives the protein CASTFWGGEEKLFF.

This clonotype was detected a few times. J is TRBJ1-2 and V is TRBV15; D might be TRBD1 (5 bases). V shed 3 bases and J shed 4 bases, with 12 bases lying between them. The CDR3 sequence is 14 residues long. Germline V lookup: CDR1 LNHNV, CDR2 YYDKDF (reference sequence). CDR3 coding DNA: TGTGCCACCAGCAGGGGGGGGAGTCCCTATGGCTACACCTTC. Encoded protein: CATSRGGSPYGYTF.

This clonotype was observed at least ten times. This chain joins TRBV12-3 or TRBV12-4 and TRBJ1-1; a possible D gene is TRBD1 (6 bases). The V end was cut by 1 base, the J end by 1 base, with 10 bases between. The CDR3 is 15 amino acids. The CDR3 spells CASSLVQGQNTEAFF. CDR3 sequence (DNA): TGTGCCAGCAGTTTAGTACAGGGACAGAACACTGAAGCTTTCTTT.

As for this clonotype: A junction end diverges from the germline sequence, so it may reflect a read error. The genes are TRBV20-1 and TRBJ1-2, with D possibly being TRBD1 (5 bases). The CDR3 extends over 14 amino acids. CDR1 and CDR2 (germline): DFQATT, SNEGSKA (reference sequence). The CDR3 DNA follows: TGCGGTGCCCCCCGGGGGATCCTTGGGTATGGCTACACCTTC. Protein sequence: CGAPRGILGYGYTF.

There are many counts of this clonotype. The V gene is TRBV6-1, the J gene TRBJ2-3; 9 nucleotides line up with TRBD1. CDR3 length: 14 amino acids. V lost 6 bases to trimming and J lost 4 bases; unmatched junction nucleotides: 5. Germline lookup yields CDR1 MNHNS and CDR2 SASEGT. DNA of the CDR3: TGTGCCAGCAGAGGGACAGGGAGTTCAGATACGCAGTATTTT. Translating gives CASRGTGSSDTQYF.

This clonotype has just a few counts. The chain uses TRBV28 and TRBJ2-7; D unclear. Germline loops: CDR1 MDHEN, CDR2 SYDVKM. The CDR3 totals 17 residues. The ends were cut back, 6 bases at V and 8 bases at J, with 29 bases in the middle. CDR3 sequence reads: CASSRRPHSKRPLKQYF. The DNA for the CDR3 is TGTGCCAGCAGCAGGAGACCTCACTCGAAACGCCCTCTCAAGCAGTACTTC.

This clonotype was picked up many times. The V gene is TRBV12-3 or TRBV12-4, the J gene TRBJ1-6; D unresolved. Between the trimmed V and J ends, which lost 3 bases and 2 bases, there was a span of 11 bases. This CDR3 contains 16 residues. The chain's CDR3 is CASSLRGAAYNSPLHF. The CDR3 DNA reads TGTGCCAGCAGTTTGCGGGGAGCCGCCTATAATTCACCCCTCCACTTT.

This clonotype was recorded at least ten times. The V gene is TRBV11-2, the J gene TRBJ2-7; weak D call: TRBD1 (6 bases). The CDR3 has 14 residues. Deletions cut 5 bases from V and 3 bases from J, with 14 bases between. CDR1 is SGHAT and CDR2 is FQNNGV in the germline V gene. The CDR3 sequence: CASSLPGQIYEQYF. Here the CDR3 DNA reads TGTGCCAGCAGCCTACCGGGACAAATCTACGAGCAGTACTTC.

This clonotype appeared many times. This chain joins TRBV25-1 and TRBJ1-4; D unresolved. Germline V gene lookup returns CDR1 MGHDK and CDR2 SYGVNS. Trimming left V 3 bases short and J 6 bases short, with 14 bases between. The CDR3 loop spans 15 amino acids. The CDR3 is CASSDRREPYEKLFF. The CDR3 bases are TGTGCCAGCAGTGATCGGAGGGAACCATATGAAAAACTGTTTTTT.

The chain links TRBV19 to TRBJ2-7; D assignment may be TRBD1 or TRBD2 (5 bases each). CDR3 length equals 13 residues. The germline CDR1 and CDR2 sequences are LNHDA and SQIVND (reference sequence). Trimming cost V 6 bases and J 3 bases, with 12 bases left between them. The CDR3: CASRRGPDYEQYF. The DNA for the CDR3 is TGTGCCAGTAGAAGGGGACCCGACTACGAGCAGTACTTC.

This clonotype was seen more than once but under ten times. The chain carries TRBV28 and TRBJ1-1; a possible D gene is TRBD1 (6 bases). V lost 2 bases and J lost 4, with 17 bases in between. CDR1 is MDHEN and CDR2 is SYDVKM in the germline V gene. The length of the CDR3 is 16 residues. The chain's CDR3 is CASSLVYRGGITEAFF. CDR3 bases: TGTGCCAGCAGTTTAGTTTATAGGGGGGGGATCACTGAAGCTTTCTTT.

This clonotype was observed many times. The rearrangement links TRBV10-3 to TRBJ1-1; the match to TRBD1 covers 7 bases. The J segment lost 7 bases and the V segment lost 2 bases, leaving 7 bases of the junction unmatched. The CDR3 has 14 amino acids. The V gene's germline CDR1 is ENHRY and CDR2 SYGVKD. Here the CDR3 reads CAISETGERGEAFF. In DNA form, the CDR3 reads TGTGCCATCAGTGAGACAGGGGAGAGAGGTGAAGCTTTCTTT.

This clonotype has only a few counts. The chain employs TRBV24-1 and TRBJ2-2; weak D call: TRBD2 (5 bases). V lost 9 bases and J 1 base, leaving 11 bases between the germline ends. From germline, CDR1 is KGHDR and CDR2 SFDVKD. This CDR3 is 14 amino acids long. The CDR3: CATCSGRNTGELFF. In DNA form, the CDR3 reads TGTGCCACCTGTAGTGGGAGGAACACCGGGGAGCTGTTTTTT.